Sequencing of this TCR beta chain was carried out in a study of T cells in Graves' hyperthyroidism and ophthalmopathy. The table lists this clonotype with a few counts. There were TCR beta CDR3 regions amplified from RNA transcripts. The TCR CDR3 was amplified in a first-round RT-PCR using the HTBI primer set. One entry per CDR3 protein, called by TCRdb with MiXCR from the multiplex PCR reads. There are approximately 600,000 distinct CDR3 sequences in the sample; roughly 14% occur only once, and 4.3% lies in the top ten. Sequencing was done on a sample of blood. This clonotype was sampled from a woman in her thirties or forties with Graves' ophthalmopathy.

The CDR3 sequence is CSARDIALGDTEAFF. The CDR3 coding sequence is TGCAGTGCTAGAGATATCGCCTTGGGGGACACTGAAGCTTTCTTT. The V gene is TRBV20-1, the J gene TRBJ1-1; D is perhaps TRBD1 (5 bases). Per germline, CDR1 DFQATT and CDR2 SNEGSKA (reference sequence). Trimming stripped 0 bases from V and 3 bases from J, with 14 bases between. This CDR3 is built from 15 residues.